The 29 T cell receptor beta chains listed next were all sequenced from one sample in a study of vaccination effects on CD4 cells after COVID-19. CD4+ T cell isolation took place after less than 13 days of culture. Subjects were given two BNT162b2 or mRNA-1273 vaccine doses. The repertoire was sequenced with immunoSEQ multiplex PCR; TCRdb's copy has only in-frame clones and lacks some. Of around 69,000 clones in the sample, around 80% were seen once. The antigens these receptors bind are not known. The material sequenced was CD4+ T cells from PBMCs cultured without peptide, taken after COVID-19 vaccination. All receptors derive from a human donor who received a COVID-19 vaccine.

The genes are TRBV24-1 and TRBJ2-3; 9 positions match TRBD1. J lost 4 bases, V lost 6 bases, and 7 bases had no gene match. This CDR3 region has 15 residues. The germline V gene has CDR1 KGHDR and CDR2 SFDVKD. The CDR3 DNA sequence: TGTGCCACCAGTCCCCGAACAGGGGGCGCAGATACGCAGTATTTT. The encoded protein is CATSPRTGGADTQYF.

This clone was recorded only once. This chain joins TRBV6-6 and TRBJ2-3; 9 bases are shared with TRBD1. The V gene end was trimmed by 2 bases and the J gene end by 0 bases; junction bases not matched to a gene: 3. Per the germline V gene, CDR1 is MNHNY and CDR2 is SVGAGI (reference sequence). This CDR3 contains 16 residues. In DNA form, the CDR3 reads TGTGCCAGCAGTTACGGGACAGGGCATAGCACAGATACGCAGTATTTT. This translates into CASSYGTGHSTDTQYF.

V gene TRBV27 combines with J gene TRBJ2-1; the D call may be TRBD1 or TRBD2 (7 bases each). The germline gives CDR1 MNHEY, CDR2 SMNVEV (reference sequence). The CDR3 is 22 amino acids. V was cut by 4 bases and J by 0 bases, with 31 bases left in between. The CDR3 region has the DNA TGTGCCAGCAGTTACGGACCAGGGGGTGATTTGAGGGGACTACCCTCCTACAATGAGCAGTTCTTC. It yields the protein CASSYGPGGDLRGLPSYNEQFF.

The V and J genes are TRBV19 and TRBJ1-1; 11 bases align to TRBD1. In germline, CDR1 is LNHDA, CDR2 SQIVND (reference sequence). The CDR3 covers 16 residues. Unmatched junction bases numbered 9, after V lost 5 bases and J lost 4 bases. CDR3 loop: CASSYPPGTGGTEAFF. The CDR3 region has the DNA TGTGCCAGTAGTTACCCCCCCGGGACAGGGGGCACTGAAGCTTTCTTT. The full variable domain, in which reference TRBV19 and TRBJ1-1 provide the parts outside the CDR3, is DGGITQSPKYLFRKEGQNVTLSCEQNLNHDAMYWYRQDPGQGLRLIYYSQIVNDFQKGDIAEGYSVSREKKESFPLTVTSAQKNPTAFYLCASSYPPGTGGTEAFFGQGTRLTVV.

This clone was seen only once. The J gene is TRBJ2-3, the V gene TRBV3-1 (or the pseudogene TRBV3-2), with D tentatively TRBD1 or TRBD2 (6 bases each). The germline V and J ends were trimmed by 5 bases and 8 bases, with 17 bases remaining between them. Germline CDR1 reads LGHDT; CDR2 reads YNNKEL (reference sequence). The CDR3 loop spans 14 amino acids. As DNA, the CDR3 is TGTGCCAGCAGCTCGTCAAAACAGGGAGGTACGCAGTATTTT. The encoded protein is CASSSSKQGGTQYF.

The genes are TRBV5-1 and TRBJ2-3; D gene uncertain. This CDR3 has 15 amino acids. With 0 bases removed from V and 2 bases from J, the gap between germline ends came to 10 bases. Germline CDR1 SGHRS, CDR2 YFSETQ. This CDR3 reads CASSLVSQLTDTQYF. The CDR3 DNA reads TGCGCCAGCAGCTTGGTGAGCCAGCTCACAGATACGCAGTATTTT.

The gene calls are TRBV4-1 and TRBJ2-5; D remains unclear. Per the germline V gene, CDR1 is MGHRA and CDR2 is YSYEKL. This CDR3 region has 13 residues. Deletions cut 2 bases from V and 4 bases from J, with 8 bases between. The CDR3: CASSQRPGETQYF. The DNA of the CDR3 is TGCGCCAGCAGCCAAAGGCCTGGAGAGACCCAGTACTTC.

The chain couples TRBV6-5 to TRBJ2-7, with a tentative D call TRBD1 (5 bases). Germline-derived CDR1 and CDR2 are MNHEY and SVGAGI. The CDR3 is made up of 13 amino acids. V lost 5 bases and J lost 2, with 10 bases in between. The CDR3 DNA reads as TGTGCCAGCAGTCTGCGACAGACCTACGAGCAGTACGTC. This gives the protein CASSLRQTYEQYV.

The chain links TRBV5-6 to TRBJ2-3; 8 nucleotides match TRBD1. Germline trimming cut 6 bases from V and 4 bases from J; bases unmatched to any gene: 10. This CDR3 has 15 amino acids. Germline CDR1 and CDR2: SGHDT and YYEEEE. CDR3 in DNA: TGTGCCAGCATCAGACTGGACAGGGCGGCAGATACGCAGTATTTT. Residues: CASIRLDRAADTQYF.

The chain links TRBV3-1 (or the pseudogene TRBV3-2) to TRBJ1-1; D is unclear. V gave up 0 bases and J gave up 6 bases, with 14 bases separating them. CDR3 length: 15 residues. Germline-derived CDR1 and CDR2 are LGHDT and YNNKEL (reference sequence). CDR3 region: CASSQEGGLRAEAFF. The CDR3 DNA reads as TGTGCCAGCAGCCAAGAGGGAGGCCTCCGGGCTGAAGCTTTCTTT.

This chain connects TRBV5-1 to TRBJ1-1; the D gene is possibly TRBD1 (5 bases). Trimming stripped 0 bases from V and 0 bases from J, with 9 bases between. Germline V gene data show CDR1 as SGHRS and CDR2 as YFSETQ. This CDR3 comprises 15 residues. The CDR3 bases are TGCGCCAGCAGCTTGGACAGGCGGATGAACACTGAAGCTTTCTTT. Its translation: CASSLDRRMNTEAFF.

V usage is TRBV4-1 and J usage is TRBJ1-1, with TRBD1 matching over 8 bases. The CDR3 length is 17 residues. CDR1 is MGHRA, CDR2 YSYEKL, per germline. The V segment lost 1 base and the J segment 3 bases; nucleotides outside the gene matches: 10. CDR3 nucleotides: TGCGCCAGCAGCCAAGTGGGGGGGACAGGAATATACACTGAAGCTTTCTTT. Protein sequence: CASSQVGGTGIYTEAFF.

This chain joins TRBV5-6 and TRBJ1-1; 9 bases are a match to TRBD1. The junction had 7 bases not matched to a gene; V was cut back by 4 bases and J by 0 bases. Germline CDR1 SGHDT, CDR2 YYEEEE. The CDR3 totals 16 residues. The CDR3 region is CASSPGTGRVNTEAFF. The CDR3 DNA follows: TGTGCCAGCAGCCCCGGGACAGGGCGGGTGAACACTGAAGCTTTCTTT. The variable domain in full, with the rest retrieved from reference TRBV5-6 and TRBJ1-1, is DAGVTQSPTHLIKTRGQQVTLRCSPKSGHDTVSWYQQALGQGPQFIFQYYEEEERQRGNFPDRFSGHQFPNYSSELNVNALLLGDSALYLCASSPGTGRVNTEAFFGQGTRLTVV.

The chain couples TRBV24-1 to TRBJ1-2; TRBD1 matches 7 bases. From germline, CDR1 is KGHDR and CDR2 SFDVKD. Trimming removed 2 bases from V and 6 bases from J; junction bases left unmatched: 5. CDR3 length: 14 amino acids. CDR3 nucleotides: TGTGCCACCAGTGATTCGGGCAGGGGGAATGGCTACACCTTC. It is translated as CATSDSGRGNGYTF.

V usage is TRBV5-4 and J usage is TRBJ1-2; D may be TRBD1 (5 bases). Germline V gene sequence: CDR1 SGHNT, CDR2 YYREEE (reference sequence). Trimming removed 3 bases at V and 0 bases at J, with 12 bases between. The CDR3 is made up of 15 amino acids. DNA of the CDR3: TGTGCCAGCAGCTCGCCGAGGGGCGCTAACTATGGCTACACCTTC. Translation gives CASSSPRGANYGYTF.

This clone was seen a few times. This rearrangement joins TRBV19 to TRBJ2-2; D could derive from TRBD1 or TRBD2 (5 bases each). V lost 7 bases to trimming and J lost 2 bases, with 14 bases between them. The CDR3 sequence is 15 residues long. CDR1 and CDR2 (germline): LNHDA, SQIVND (reference sequence). The CDR3 is CASKEPGLNTGELFF. CDR3 nucleotides: TGTGCCAGTAAAGAACCGGGGCTTAACACCGGGGAGCTGTTTTTT.

V gene TRBV27 combines with J gene TRBJ2-3; D is unclear. Germline-derived CDR1 and CDR2 are MNHEY and SMNVEV (reference sequence). Trimming took off 7 bases at V and 4 bases at J, with 12 bases between the two ends. CDR3 length: 13 residues. CDR3 amino acids: CASTHLWADTQYF. The CDR3 region has the DNA TGTGCCAGCACCCACCTCTGGGCAGATACGCAGTATTTT.

The chain uses TRBV19 and TRBJ2-1, with D possibly matching TRBD2 (6 bases). The CDR3 length is 15 residues. V dropped 4 bases and J dropped 6 bases, with 16 bases sitting between them. Germline-derived CDR1 and CDR2 are LNHDA and SQIVND (reference sequence). CDR3 in amino acids: CASSRVLGGANEQFF. The CDR3 nucleotides read TGTGCCAGTAGTAGAGTTTTGGGGGGTGCCAATGAGCAGTTCTTC.

V usage is TRBV5-1 and J usage is TRBJ2-7; D is unclear. The CDR3 is 13 amino acids. The V gene's germline CDR1 is SGHRS and CDR2 YFSETQ. Trimming left V 4 bases short and J 0 bases short, with 8 bases between. CDR3 in amino acids: CASSPNFSYEQYV. The CDR3 DNA sequence: TGCGCCAGCAGCCCAAATTTCTCCTACGAGCAGTACGTC.

This chain uses TRBV19 with TRBJ2-5; 8 bases fit TRBD1. The CDR3 is 16 amino acids. CDR1 is LNHDA, CDR2 SQIVND, per germline (reference sequence). The V and J ends lost 3 bases and 5 bases, in that order; junction bases with no gene match: 11. In nucleotides, the CDR3 is TGTGCCAGTAGTATTTCAGCCAGGGGGCTTTATGAGACCCAGTACTTC. Translated: CASSISARGLYETQYF.

This chain links TRBV28 with TRBJ1-4, with D tentatively TRBD1 (6 bases). Trimming left V 6 bases short and J 4 bases short, with 15 bases between. This CDR3 contains 15 residues. The V gene's germline CDR1 is MDHEN and CDR2 SYDVKM. For the CDR3, the DNA is TGTGCCAGCAGAAACGGGGGCGCGGGTAATGAAAAACTGTTTTTT. Translation: CASRNGGAGNEKLFF. The full variable domain, its missing parts supplied by reference TRBV28 and TRBJ1-4, is DVKVTQSSRYLVKRTGEKVFLECVQDMDHENMFWYRQDPGLGLRLIYFSYDVKMKEKGDIPEGYSVSREKKERFSLILESASTNQTSMYLCASRNGGAGNEKLFFGSGTQLSVL.

The chain employs TRBV1 and TRBJ2-7. TRBV1 is an annotated pseudogene. The CDR3 runs to 10 residues. The CDR3: CTSSQDPRHV. CDR3 in DNA: TGCACCAGCAGCCAAGATCCTCGCCACGTC.

The chain is built from TRBV28 and TRBJ1-5; D not certain. The length of the CDR3 is 14 residues. The germline V and J ends were trimmed by 8 bases and 0 bases, with 11 bases remaining between them. Germline CDR1 MDHEN, CDR2 SYDVKM. CDR3 nucleotide sequence: TGTGCCAGCGCAGACCCCCTTAGCAATCAGCCCCAGCATTTT. Translated, it gives CASADPLSNQPQHF. Supplemented by reference TRBV28 and TRBJ1-5, the full variable domain reads DVKVTQSSRYLVKRTGEKVFLECVQDMDHENMFWYRQDPGLGLRLIYFSYDVKMKEKGDIPEGYSVSREKKERFSLILESASTNQTSMYLCASADPLSNQPQHFGDGTRLSIL.

V usage is TRBV19 and J usage is TRBJ1-1; TRBD1 matches 11 bases. Germline values: CDR1 LNHDA, CDR2 SQIVND (reference sequence). J gave up 5 bases and V 3 bases, and 5 bases lay outside the gene matches. The CDR3 is made up of 15 amino acids. The DNA for the CDR3 is TGTGCCAGTAGTATTCCGGGACAGGGGGGGACTGAAGCTTTCTTT. Translating gives CASSIPGQGGTEAFF.

The chain couples TRBV28 to TRBJ2-2; D is unclear. Looked up from germline, CDR1 is MDHEN and CDR2 is SYDVKM. The V gene lost 6 bases and the J gene lost 1 base, with 9 bases spanning the gap. The CDR3 is 14 amino acids. In DNA, the CDR3 is TGTGCCAGCAGCGAAGGGTGGAACACCGGGGAGCTGTTTTTT. It translates to CASSEGWNTGELFF.

J is TRBJ1-3 and V is TRBV3-1 (or the pseudogene TRBV3-2); D is undetermined. The CDR3 covers 13 residues. Per germline, CDR1 LGHDT and CDR2 YNNKEL (reference sequence). V was trimmed by 6 bases and J by 0 bases, leaving 6 bases between them. The CDR3 region is CASRGNSGNTIYF. Written as DNA, the CDR3 is TGTGCCAGCAGGGGAAACTCTGGAAACACCATATATTTT.

J is TRBJ2-1 and V is TRBV5-1; D is tentatively TRBD1 or TRBD2 (6 bases each). The CDR3 loop spans 15 amino acids. The V and J ends lost 6 bases and 7 bases respectively, with 20 bases between them. Germline lookup yields CDR1 SGHRS and CDR2 YFSETQ. CDR3 residues: CASTTEGGSGNEQFF. The DNA of the CDR3 is TGCGCCAGCACCACAGAGGGGGGTTCCGGGAATGAGCAGTTCTTC.

The rearrangement uses TRBV5-6 and TRBJ1-6; no clear D. CDR1 is SGHDT and CDR2 is YYEEEE in the germline V gene. Trimming left V 6 bases short and J 7 bases short, with 11 bases between. There are 13 residues in the CDR3. The CDR3 region is CASTVEKNSPLHF. The CDR3, as DNA: TGTGCCAGCACCGTTGAGAAAAATTCACCCCTCCACTTT.

The rearrangement joins TRBV5-1 to TRBJ1-2; 7 nucleotides agree with TRBD1. Germline V lookup: CDR1 SGHRS, CDR2 YFSETQ. The V segment lost 4 bases and the J segment 8 bases; nucleotides outside the gene matches: 14. This CDR3 has 15 amino acids. The DNA of the CDR3 is TGCGCCAGCAGCCCGACCCCCGGGACAGACCTAGGCTACACCTTC. This encodes CASSPTPGTDLGYTF. The whole variable domain, filled in from reference TRBV5-1 and TRBJ1-2, reads KAGVTQTPRYLIKTRGQQVTLSCSPISGHRSVSWYQQTPGQGLQFLFEYFSETQRNKGNFPGRFSGRQFSNSRSEMNVSTLELGDSALYLCASSPTPGTDLGYTFGSGTRLTVV.